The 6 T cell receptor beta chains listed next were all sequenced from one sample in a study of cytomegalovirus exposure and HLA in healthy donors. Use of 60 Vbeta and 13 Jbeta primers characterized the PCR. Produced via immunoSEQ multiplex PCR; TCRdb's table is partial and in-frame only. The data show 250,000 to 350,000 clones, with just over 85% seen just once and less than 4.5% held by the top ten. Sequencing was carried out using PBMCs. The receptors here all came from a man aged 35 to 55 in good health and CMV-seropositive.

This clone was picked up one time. The CDR3 here is CASRDSGRDNEQFF. The CDR3 DNA follows: TGTGCCAGCAGAGATAGCGGGAGGGACAATGAGCAGTTCTTC. This sequence joins TRBV6-1 and TRBJ2-1; TRBD2 matches 11 bases. Germline values: CDR1 MNHNS, CDR2 SASEGT. The length of the CDR3 is 14 residues. V lost 6 bases and J lost 5; bases outside the gene matches: 3.

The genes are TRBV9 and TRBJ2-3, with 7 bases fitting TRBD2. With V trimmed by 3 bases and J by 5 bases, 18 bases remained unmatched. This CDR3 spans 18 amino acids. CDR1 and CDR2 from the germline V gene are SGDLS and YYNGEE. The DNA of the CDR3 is TGTGCCAGCAGCGCCCCGACCATAAGACTAGCTGATTTAGATACGCAGTATTTT. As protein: CASSAPTIRLADLDTQYF.

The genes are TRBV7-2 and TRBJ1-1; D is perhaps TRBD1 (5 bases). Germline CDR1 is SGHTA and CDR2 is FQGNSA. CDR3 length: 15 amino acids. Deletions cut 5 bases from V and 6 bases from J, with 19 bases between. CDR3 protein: CASSHPGRVVPEAFF. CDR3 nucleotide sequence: TGTGCCAGCAGCCATCCAGGCAGGGTGGTCCCTGAAGCTTTCTTT.

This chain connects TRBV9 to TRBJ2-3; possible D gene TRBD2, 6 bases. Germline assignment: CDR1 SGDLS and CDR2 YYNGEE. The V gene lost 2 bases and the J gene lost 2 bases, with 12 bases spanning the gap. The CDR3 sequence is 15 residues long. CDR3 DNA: TGTGCCAGCAGCGTTAGCGGAGCGACCACAGATACGCAGTATTTT. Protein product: CASSVSGATTDTQYF.

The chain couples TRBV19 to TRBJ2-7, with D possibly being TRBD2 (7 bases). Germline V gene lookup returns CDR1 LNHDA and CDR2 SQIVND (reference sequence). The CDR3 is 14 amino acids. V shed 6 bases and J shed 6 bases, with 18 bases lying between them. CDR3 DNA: TGTGCCAGTAGGCCACAAGGGGGGGCCGGCGAGCAGTACTTC. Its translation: CASRPQGGAGEQYF. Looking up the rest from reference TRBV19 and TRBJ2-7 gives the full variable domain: DGGITQSPKYLFRKEGQNVTLSCEQNLNHDAMYWYRQDPGQGLRLIYYSQIVNDFQKGDIAEGYSVSREKKESFPLTVTSAQKNPTAFYLCASRPQGGAGEQYFGPGTRLTVT.

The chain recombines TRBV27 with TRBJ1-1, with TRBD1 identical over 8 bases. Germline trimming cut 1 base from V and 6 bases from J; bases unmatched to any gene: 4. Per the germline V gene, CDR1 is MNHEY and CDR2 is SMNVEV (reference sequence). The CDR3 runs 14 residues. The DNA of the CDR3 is TGTGCCAGCAGTTTATTTACAGGGGGTCCTGAAGCTTTCTTT. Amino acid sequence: CASSLFTGGPEAFF.